The 20 T cell receptor beta chains below come from one sample, sequenced in a study of T-cell memory formation after mild COVID-19. TCRdb fed the 5' RACE reads into MiXCR, producing one record per CDR3 protein. The sample lists 380,000 or so distinct CDR3 sequences, around an eighth occurring once. The sequenced material came from PBMCs or a T cell subset sorted from them (not recorded which). The receptors derive from a man between 18 and 29 years old who had mild COVID-19 (a few samples of this study predate the infection). Cell type and time point are not known.

This clonotype was observed a few times. This chain uses TRBV12-3 or TRBV12-4 with TRBJ1-1; 7 bases match TRBD1. V shed 6 bases and J 7 bases; nucleotides not matched to a gene: 14. The CDR3 runs to 15 residues. CDR3 coding DNA: TGTGCCAGCAGCTCCGAGACAGGGTCGTGGGTTGAAGCTTTCTTT. It encodes CASSSETGSWVEAFF.

The rearrangement uses TRBV7-2 and TRBJ1-2, with TRBD1 as a possible D gene (6 bases). The V gene's germline CDR1 is SGHTA and CDR2 FQGNSA. CDR3 length equals 13 residues. Trimming cost V 5 bases and J 8 bases, with 15 bases left between them. CDR3 sequence reads: CASSLRTAEGYTF. The CDR3 DNA follows: TGTGCCAGCAGCCTTAGGACAGCGGAGGGCTACACCTTC.

The CDR3 DNA follows: TGTGCCAGCAGTTACAGGGAATATGGCTACACCTTC. Protein product: CASSYREYGYTF. The chain has TRBV6-6 and TRBJ1-2, with no clear D. Trimming pared 2 bases from V and 5 bases from J, leaving 6 bases between. The CDR3 contains 12 residues. Germline loops: CDR1 MNHNY, CDR2 SVGAGI (reference sequence).

This clonotype has just a few counts. The chain links TRBV7-2 to TRBJ1-5; D unclear. Trimming cost V 1 base and J 3 bases, with 10 bases left between them. This CDR3 is built from 15 residues. Germline CDR1 and CDR2: SGHTA and FQGNSA. The CDR3 protein is CASSLDVGANQPQHF. CDR3 DNA: TGTGCCAGCAGCTTAGATGTGGGAGCCAATCAGCCCCAGCATTTT.

A few counts support this clonotype. The rearrangement links TRBV6-5 to TRBJ2-4, with D unclear. The V and J ends lost 6 bases and 8 bases respectively, with 17 bases between them. Per the germline V gene, CDR1 is MNHEY and CDR2 is SVGAGI. CDR3 length: 14 amino acids. As DNA, the CDR3 is TGTGCCAGCAGATCCCCTTTTGTTGCGGACATTCAGTACTTC. This sequence encodes CASRSPFVADIQYF.

The V gene is TRBV5-5, the J gene TRBJ2-5; tentatively, D is TRBD1 or TRBD2 (5 bases each). The germline V gene encodes CDR1 SGHKS and CDR2 YYEKEE (reference sequence). Trimming removed 4 bases at V and 5 bases at J, with 15 bases between. The CDR3 is made up of 14 amino acids. The CDR3, as DNA: TGTGCCAGCAGCCAGGGCCCCGGAGGCGAGACCCAGTACTTC. It codes for CASSQGPGGETQYF.

The chain joins TRBV24-1 to TRBJ1-4; 11 bases match TRBD1. From germline, CDR1 is KGHDR and CDR2 SFDVKD. J was trimmed by 7 bases and V by 3 bases; bases with no gene match: 3. The CDR3 length is 15 residues. The CDR3 sequence is CATSDPGQGVEKLFF. CDR3 bases: TGTGCCACCAGTGATCCGGGACAGGGGGTTGAAAAACTGTTTTTT.

This chain uses TRBV7-2 with TRBJ2-5, with a possible D match to TRBD2 (6 bases). The CDR3 runs to 15 residues. Germline CDR1 SGHTA, CDR2 FQGNSA. Trimming removed 3 bases at V and 4 bases at J, with 15 bases between. The DNA of the CDR3 is TGTGCCAGCAGCTTGGGATCGAGGGGAGGAGAGACCCAGTACTTC. This encodes CASSLGSRGGETQYF.

V is TRBV11-1 and J is TRBJ2-5; TRBD2 matches 11 bases. The length of the CDR3 is 17 residues. With 2 bases clipped from V and 2 bases from J, the junction kept 7 bases outside the gene matches. Germline V gene data show CDR1 as SGHAT and CDR2 as FQDESV (reference sequence). The CDR3, as DNA: TGTGCCAGCAGCTTACGGCTTAGCGGGGGGGAACAAGAGACCCAGTACTTC. Its translation is CASSLRLSGGEQETQYF.

The V gene is TRBV7-9, the J gene TRBJ2-1; 10 bases line up with TRBD2. The trim removed 5 bases at V and 0 bases at J, leaving 13 bases unmatched. Germline CDR1 SEHNR, CDR2 FQNEAQ (reference sequence). The CDR3 consists of 19 residues. The chain's CDR3 is CASSLLLVAGGHSYNEQFF. CDR3 coding DNA: TGTGCCAGCAGCCTCCTTTTGGTAGCGGGGGGCCACTCCTACAATGAGCAGTTCTTC.

This clonotype was seen only a few times. The rearrangement links TRBV20-1 to TRBJ1-1; the D gene is possibly TRBD1 (6 bases). The germline V gene encodes CDR1 DFQATT and CDR2 SNEGSKA (reference sequence). The CDR3 runs 13 residues. With 4 bases removed from V and 2 bases from J, the gap between germline ends came to 11 bases. For the CDR3, the DNA is TGCAGTGCTACCCGGGACATTAACACTGAAGCTTTCTTT. It yields the protein CSATRDINTEAFF.

This clonotype has only a few counts. The rearrangement uses TRBV12-3 or TRBV12-4 and TRBJ1-1; D is undetermined. V lost 6 bases and J 2 bases, leaving 10 bases between the germline ends. The CDR3 spans 13 residues. The CDR3 is CASRSGSNTEAFF. CDR3 coding DNA: TGTGCCAGCAGGTCCGGGAGTAACACTGAAGCTTTCTTT.

This chain connects TRBV15 to TRBJ2-5; no clear D. Germline V CDR1 and CDR2: LNHNV, YYDKDF (reference sequence). Trimming removed 6 bases at V and 5 bases at J, with 13 bases between. The CDR3 extends over 13 amino acids. CDR3 residues: CATRMTGAETQYF. Written as DNA, the CDR3 is TGTGCCACCAGGATGACTGGTGCGGAGACCCAGTACTTC.

The sample holds a few counts of this clonotype. The chain's CDR3 is CASSQGDMEYEQYF. Written as DNA, the CDR3 is TGCGCCAGCAGCCAAGGGGATATGGAGTACGAGCAGTACTTC. The J gene is TRBJ2-7, the V gene TRBV4-1; D is unresolved. CDR1 and CDR2 from the germline V gene are MGHRA and YSYEKL. Trimming took 1 base from V and 4 from J, leaving 11 bases between them. The CDR3 length is 14 residues.

This clonotype has more than one count but fewer than ten. The V gene is TRBV7-2, the J gene TRBJ2-2, with D tentatively TRBD2 (7 bases). Between the trimmed V and J ends, which lost 8 bases and 7 bases, there was a span of 14 bases. CDR1 SGHTA and CDR2 FQGNSA come from the germline V gene. The CDR3 runs to 13 residues. CDR3 sequence: CASGGGQYGELFF. The CDR3 DNA sequence: TGTGCCAGCGGGGGGGGCCAGTACGGGGAGCTGTTTTTT.

In its sample, this clonotype was seen a few times. The chain links TRBV7-9 to TRBJ2-7, with 7 bases identical to TRBD1. V lost 5 bases and J lost 3; bases outside the gene matches: 7. The CDR3 spans 14 residues. Germline assignment: CDR1 SEHNR and CDR2 FQNEAQ (reference sequence). CDR3 in amino acids: CASSPEGQNYEQYF. CDR3 nucleotides: TGTGCCAGCAGCCCAGAGGGACAGAACTACGAGCAGTACTTC.

CDR3 region: CASTNYRGQPQHF. CDR3 nucleotide sequence: TGTGCCAGCACGAATTATCGCGGCCAGCCCCAGCATTTT. This sequence joins TRBV6-5 and TRBJ1-5; no definite D call. Germline assignment: CDR1 MNHEY and CDR2 SVGAGI. The CDR3 runs to 13 residues. The germline V and J ends were trimmed by 7 bases and 7 bases, with 14 bases remaining between them.

This clonotype was detected only once. The chain joins TRBV28 to TRBJ2-1; 8 bases map to TRBD2. In germline, CDR1 is MDHEN, CDR2 SYDVKM. The V and J ends lost 6 bases and 4 bases, in that order; junction bases with no gene match: 8. CDR3 length: 15 amino acids. The CDR3 sequence is CASRFGGAQYNEQFF. CDR3 in DNA: TGTGCCAGCAGATTCGGGGGGGCCCAATACAATGAGCAGTTCTTC.

The CDR3 region is CASSQRGQAHTWEQFF. The CDR3 DNA reads TGTGCCAGCAGCCAACGGGGTCAGGCACATACGTGGGAGCAGTTCTTC. The chain joins TRBV14 to TRBJ2-1; D is perhaps TRBD2 (5 bases). Trimming removed 2 bases from V and 10 bases from J, with 21 bases in between. The CDR3 is 16 residues long. The germline V gene encodes CDR1 SGHDN and CDR2 FVKESK. The full variable domain, in which reference TRBV14 and TRBJ2-1 provide the parts outside the CDR3, is EAGVTQFPSHSVIEKGQTVTLRCDPISGHDNLYWYRRVMGKEIKFLLHFVKESKQDESGMPNNRFLAERTGGTYSTLKVQPAELEDSGVYFCASSQRGQAHTWEQFFGPGTRLTVL.

The V and J genes are TRBV6-6 and TRBJ2-1, with a tentative D call TRBD1 (6 bases). Trimming removed 6 bases at V and 8 bases at J, with 11 bases between. The CDR3 length is 12 residues. Looked up from germline, CDR1 is MNHNY and CDR2 is SVGAGI (reference sequence). The CDR3 spells CASRVRGDEQFF. The CDR3, as DNA: TGTGCCAGCAGGGTCAGGGGCGATGAGCAGTTCTTC.